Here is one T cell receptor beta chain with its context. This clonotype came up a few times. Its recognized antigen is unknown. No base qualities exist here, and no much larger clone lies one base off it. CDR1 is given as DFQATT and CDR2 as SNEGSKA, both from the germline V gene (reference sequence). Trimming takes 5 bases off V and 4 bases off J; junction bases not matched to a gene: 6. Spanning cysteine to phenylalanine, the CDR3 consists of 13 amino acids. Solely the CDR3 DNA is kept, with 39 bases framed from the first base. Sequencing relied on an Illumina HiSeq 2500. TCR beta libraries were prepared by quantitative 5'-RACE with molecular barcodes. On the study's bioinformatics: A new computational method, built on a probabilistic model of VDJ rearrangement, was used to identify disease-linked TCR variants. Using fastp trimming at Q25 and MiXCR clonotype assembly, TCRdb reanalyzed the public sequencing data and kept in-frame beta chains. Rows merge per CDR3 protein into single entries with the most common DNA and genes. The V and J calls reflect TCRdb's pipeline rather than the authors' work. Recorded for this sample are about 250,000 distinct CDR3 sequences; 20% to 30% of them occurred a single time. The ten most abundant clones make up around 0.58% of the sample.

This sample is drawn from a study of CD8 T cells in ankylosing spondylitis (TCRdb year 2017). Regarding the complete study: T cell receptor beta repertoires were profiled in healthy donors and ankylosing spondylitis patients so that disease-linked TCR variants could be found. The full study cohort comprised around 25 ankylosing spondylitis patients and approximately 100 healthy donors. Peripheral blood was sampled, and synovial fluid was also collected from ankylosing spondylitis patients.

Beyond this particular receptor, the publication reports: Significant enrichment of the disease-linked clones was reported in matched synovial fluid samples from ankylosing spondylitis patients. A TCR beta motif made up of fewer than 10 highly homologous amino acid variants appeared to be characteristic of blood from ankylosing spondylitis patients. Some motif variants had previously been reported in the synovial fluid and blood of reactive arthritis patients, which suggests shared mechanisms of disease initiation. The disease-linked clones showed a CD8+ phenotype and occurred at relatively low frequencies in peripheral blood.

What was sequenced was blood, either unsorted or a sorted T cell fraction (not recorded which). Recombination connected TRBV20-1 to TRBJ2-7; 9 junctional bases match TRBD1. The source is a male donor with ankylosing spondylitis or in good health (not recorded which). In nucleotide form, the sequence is TGCAGTGCTCCCCGGACAGGGGCGTACGAGCAGTACTTC. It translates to CSAPRTGAYEQYF.